This TCR beta chain was profiled in a study of blood T cell repertoires in COVID-19. This CDR3 comprises 15 residues. V shed 5 bases and J shed 5 bases, with 13 bases lying between them. The germline CDR1 and CDR2 sequences are MNHNY and SVGAGI (reference sequence). Study processing details: How many nucleated cells were present was estimated from reference gene primer amplification. TCRdb keeps only in-frame clones here, not all; method: immunoSEQ multiplex PCR. V and J calls and clone size are copied from that table; D and trimming were computed from the DNA. The table has roughly 42,000 clones, around 84% seen once.

Sequenced: peripheral blood. The rearrangement joins TRBV6-6 to TRBJ1-6, with a possible D match to TRBD1 (5 bases). The TCR comes from a woman between 70 and 85 years old in a cohort sampled during active COVID-19. The CDR3: CASSPGVVHNSPLHF. The CDR3, as DNA: TGTGCCAGCAGTCCGGGGGTGGTTCATAATTCACCCCTCCACTTT.